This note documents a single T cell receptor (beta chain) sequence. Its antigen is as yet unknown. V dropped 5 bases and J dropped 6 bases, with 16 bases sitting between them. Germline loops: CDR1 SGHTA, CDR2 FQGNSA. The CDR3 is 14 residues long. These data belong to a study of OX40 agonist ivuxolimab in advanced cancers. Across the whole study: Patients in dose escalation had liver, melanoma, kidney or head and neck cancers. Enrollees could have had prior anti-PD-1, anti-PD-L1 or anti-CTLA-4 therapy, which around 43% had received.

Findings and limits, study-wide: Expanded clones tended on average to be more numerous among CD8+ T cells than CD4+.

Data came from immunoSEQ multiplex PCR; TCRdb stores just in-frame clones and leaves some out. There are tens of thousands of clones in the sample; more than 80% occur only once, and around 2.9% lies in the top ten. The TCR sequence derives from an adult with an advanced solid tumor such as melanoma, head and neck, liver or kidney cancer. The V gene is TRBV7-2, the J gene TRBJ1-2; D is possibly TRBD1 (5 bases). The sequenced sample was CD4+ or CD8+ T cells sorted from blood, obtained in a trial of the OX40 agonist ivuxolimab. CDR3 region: CASSEYLTGDGYTF. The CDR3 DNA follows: TGTGCCAGCAGCGAATACTTAACAGGTGATGGCTACACCTTC.